A single sample is the source of the 15 T cell receptor beta chains below, sequenced in a study of blood T cell repertoires in COVID-19. Produced via immunoSEQ multiplex PCR; TCRdb's table is partial and in-frame only. The sample comprises roughly 20,000 clones, 80% to 90% of which are singletons, and around an eighth rests with the top ten. The sequenced material came from peripheral blood. The receptors stem from a man between 60 and 70 years old with active COVID-19.

The chain carries TRBV18 and TRBJ2-3; D is unresolved. The CDR3 is 14 residues long. Germline assignment: CDR1 KGHSH and CDR2 LQKENI. The V gene lost 3 bases and the J gene lost 2 bases, with 9 bases spanning the gap. DNA for the CDR3: TGTGCCAGCTCACCTGAACATACCACAGATACGCAGTATTTT. It translates to CASSPEHTTDTQYF.

The gene calls are TRBV9 and TRBJ2-1, with 7 bases identical to TRBD2. The J segment lost 9 bases and the V segment lost 4 bases, leaving 16 bases of the junction unmatched. CDR3 length equals 16 residues. The germline CDR1 and CDR2 sequences are SGDLS and YYNGEE. The CDR3 is CASSPTSDSRQGEQFF. CDR3 DNA: TGTGCCAGCAGCCCTACTAGCGACTCGCGGCAGGGTGAGCAGTTCTTC.

V and J are TRBV27 and TRBJ2-7; 8 nucleotides agree with TRBD1. The germline V gene encodes CDR1 MNHEY and CDR2 SMNVEV (reference sequence). CDR3 length: 14 amino acids. V lost 6 bases, J lost 6 bases, and 10 bases stayed unmatched. CDR3 DNA: TGTGCCAGCAGCCGTCGGACAGGGTCGATCGAGCAGTACTTC. Translating it yields CASSRRTGSIEQYF.

This clone has just one count. The CDR3, as DNA: TGCAGTGCTCCTCTTCTCTACGAGCAGTACTTC. It is translated as CSAPLLYEQYF. This chain joins TRBV20-1 and TRBJ2-7; no clear D. Germline V gene lookup returns CDR1 DFQATT and CDR2 SNEGSKA (reference sequence). The CDR3 sequence is 11 residues long. Trimming stripped 5 bases from V and 3 bases from J, with 8 bases between.

The chain joins TRBV4-2 to TRBJ2-1; 12 bases fit TRBD2. The CDR3 sequence is 19 residues long. Germline trimming cut 4 bases from V and 1 base from J; bases unmatched to any gene: 11. In germline, CDR1 is LGHNA, CDR2 YNFKEQ. CDR3 DNA sequence: TGTGCCAGCAGCCCCCTTGCTAGCGGGGGGGCCTTATCCTACAATGAGCAGTTCTTC. Its protein product is CASSPLASGGALSYNEQFF.

The rearrangement uses TRBV5-4 and TRBJ2-3; the D gene is possibly TRBD1 (6 bases). The CDR3 covers 15 residues. CDR1 SGHNT and CDR2 YYREEE come from the germline V gene (reference sequence). V lost 5 bases and J 5 bases, leaving 18 bases between the germline ends. The chain's CDR3 is CASRSNLGARDTQYF. In DNA, the CDR3 is TGTGCCAGCAGGTCGAATTTGGGGGCCAGAGATACGCAGTATTTT.

The rearrangement links TRBV12-3 or TRBV12-4 to TRBJ2-1; 10 nucleotides match TRBD1. The CDR3 contains 13 residues. Trimming removed 5 bases from V and 7 bases from J; junction bases left unmatched: 2. The DNA of the CDR3 is TGTGCCAGCAGTGCGGACAGGGGGAATGAGCAGTTCTTC. This gives the protein CASSADRGNEQFF.

V is TRBV5-4 and J is TRBJ2-5; 10 nucleotides line up with TRBD1. Germline CDR1 SGHNT, CDR2 YYREEE (reference sequence). Germline trimming cut 0 bases from V and 4 bases from J; bases unmatched to any gene: 3. The CDR3 loop spans 15 amino acids. This CDR3 reads CASSLGQGAGETQYF. DNA for the CDR3: TGTGCCAGCAGCTTGGGACAGGGGGCGGGAGAGACCCAGTACTTC.

By share, this clone ranks as hyperexpanded. V is TRBV5-6 and J is TRBJ1-2; D is possibly TRBD1 (5 bases). V lost 2 bases, J lost 7 bases, and 21 bases lay in between. CDR1 is SGHDT, CDR2 YYEEEE, per germline. CDR3 length equals 16 residues. The CDR3 DNA is TGTGCCAGCAGCTTCAGCCCATTCGGGGGGGATCGTGGCTACACCTTC. Encoded protein: CASSFSPFGGDRGYTF.

The CDR3 nucleotides read TGTGCCAGCAGCTTCCTAGTGGGGGCAATCACTGAAGCTTTCTTT. This sequence encodes CASSFLVGAITEAFF. The chain recombines TRBV5-4 with TRBJ1-1, with D possibly TRBD1 on 6 matching bases. Germline V gene data show CDR1 as SGHNT and CDR2 as YYREEE (reference sequence). The ends were cut back, 2 bases at V and 4 bases at J, with 15 bases in the middle. The CDR3 is 15 amino acids.

The chain combines TRBV29-1 with TRBJ2-1; TRBD2 aligns across 9 bases. The germline V gene has CDR1 SQVTM and CDR2 ANQGSEA. Trimming removed 2 bases from V and 1 base from J; junction bases left unmatched: 12. This CDR3 region has 18 residues. DNA of the CDR3: TGCAGCGTTGAACCTCAGGTAGGCGGGAGGGTATCCTACAATGAGCAGTTCTTC. Its translation is CSVEPQVGGRVSYNEQFF.

This clone appeared once. The chain recombines TRBV20-1 with TRBJ1-2; D ambiguous. V was pared by 3 bases and J by 0 bases, with 11 bases between. CDR1 and CDR2 from the germline V gene are DFQATT and SNEGSKA (reference sequence). There are 14 residues in the CDR3. The CDR3 DNA reads TGCAGTGCTAGTAGCCCAACAGCTAACTATGGCTACACCTTC. It specifies CSASSPTANYGYTF.

The chain joins TRBV3-1 (or the pseudogene TRBV3-2) to TRBJ2-1; 10 bases align to TRBD2. CDR1 and CDR2 from the germline V gene are LGHDT and YNNKEL (reference sequence). The J segment lost 5 bases and the V segment lost 5 bases, leaving 3 bases of the junction unmatched. The CDR3 spans 14 residues. The CDR3 sequence: CASSFTSGDNEQFF. The DNA of the CDR3 is TGTGCCAGCAGCTTTACTAGCGGGGACAATGAGCAGTTCTTC.

The V and J genes are TRBV29-1 and TRBJ1-5; no definite D call. Per the germline V gene, CDR1 is SQVTM and CDR2 is ANQGSEA. This CDR3 is built from 14 residues. The germline V and J ends were trimmed by 5 bases and 2 bases, with 13 bases remaining between them. CDR3 coding DNA: TGCAGCGTTCGAGCGGAGGGTGGCAATCAGCCCCAGCATTTT. Protein sequence: CSVRAEGGNQPQHF.

The rearrangement joins TRBV11-1 to TRBJ2-5, with 14 positions matching TRBD2. V gave up 4 bases and J gave up 5 bases; unmatched junction bases: 6. The CDR3 runs to 16 residues. From germline, CDR1 is SGHAT and CDR2 FQDESV (reference sequence). The CDR3 sequence: CASSSGTSGGVETQYF. The CDR3 DNA follows: TGTGCCAGCAGCTCTGGGACTAGCGGGGGTGTGGAGACCCAGTACTTC.